These 19 T cell receptor beta chains came from one sample sequenced in a study of Ad26.COV2.S vaccination and SARS-CoV-2 variants. The table came from immunoSEQ multiplex PCR; TCRdb's copy has only in-frame clones and leaves some out. The sample lists fewer than 500,000 clones, roughly 91% occurring once. Treatment specified: 19 received Ad26.COV2.S at low or high dose, single or two shots; a few received placebo; per-sample allocation not given. Vaccine and placebo recipients were sampled on day 63 after the first injection. The sample consisted of peripheral blood, taken in a trial of Ad26.COV2.S vaccine versus placebo. The receptors were gathered from a person between 18 and 65 years old who received the Ad26.COV2.S COVID-19 vaccine or a placebo.

V and J are TRBV30 and TRBJ2-1; D possibly corresponds to TRBD1 (6 bases). There are 15 residues in the CDR3. Trimming took off 3 bases at V and 1 base at J, with 13 bases between the two ends. From germline, CDR1 is GTSNPN and CDR2 SVGIG (reference sequence). CDR3 sequence reads: CAWSPYTGSYNEQFF. The CDR3, as DNA: TGTGCCTGGAGCCCCTATACAGGGTCCTACAATGAGCAGTTCTTC.

The V call is TRBV6-2 or TRBV6-3, the J call TRBJ1-2; perhaps TRBD1 as D (6 bases). The germline gives CDR1 MNHEY, CDR2 SVGEGT. The CDR3 consists of 17 residues. V was pared by 0 bases and J by 6 bases, with 20 bases between. DNA of the CDR3: TGTGCCAGCAGTTACTCGATTTCCCCCGGGGGGCGCGATGGCTACACCTTC. It specifies CASSYSISPGGRDGYTF.

V gene TRBV12-5 combines with J gene TRBJ1-1; perhaps TRBD1 as D (5 bases). V was pared by 6 bases and J by 1 base, with 18 bases between. The length of the CDR3 is 16 residues. Germline V gives CDR1 LGHNT, CDR2 FRNRAP. The CDR3 is CASGPLASTGNTEAFF. The CDR3, as DNA: TGTGCTAGTGGCCCCCTTGCCTCCACAGGGAACACTGAAGCTTTCTTT. Based on the CDR3 plus reference TRBV12-5 and TRBJ1-1, the full variable domain is DARVTQTPRHKVTEMGQEVTMRCQPILGHNTVFWYRQTMMQGLELLAYFRNRAPLDDSGMPKDRFSAEMPDATLATLKIQPSEPRDSAVYFCASGPLASTGNTEAFFGQGTRLTVV.

In this sample, this clone turned up a few times. The chain joins TRBV23-1 to TRBJ2-7; tentatively, D is TRBD1 (6 bases). TRBV23-1 qualifies as an ORF whose function is uncertain. Trimming left V 0 bases short and J 5 bases short, with 17 bases between. This CDR3 comprises 16 residues. The CDR3 region is CASSQSRYRVKDEQYF. Written as DNA, the CDR3 is TGCGCCAGCAGTCAATCCCGGTACAGGGTTAAGGACGAGCAGTACTTC.

The chain couples TRBV10-3 to TRBJ1-3; TRBD1 aligns across 7 bases. Germline assignment: CDR1 ENHRY and CDR2 SYGVKD. V gave up 8 bases and J gave up 0 bases; unmatched junction bases: 4. The CDR3 runs 14 residues. The CDR3: CAIGTASSGNTIYF. The CDR3 coding sequence is TGTGCCATCGGGACAGCGAGCTCTGGAAACACCATATATTTT.

The chain has TRBV7-2 and TRBJ2-1, with D possibly matching TRBD1 (5 bases). CDR3 length: 14 residues. V was shortened by 1 base and J by 5 bases, with 9 bases between the two germline ends. Germline-derived CDR1 and CDR2 are SGHTA and FQGNSA. This CDR3 is CASSLDVRDNEQFF. CDR3 in DNA: TGTGCCAGCAGCTTAGACGTCAGGGACAATGAGCAGTTCTTC. Variable domain in full (rest from reference TRBV7-2 and TRBJ2-1): GAGVSQSPSNKVTEKGKDVELRCDPISGHTALYWYRQSLGQGLEFLIYFQGNSAPDKSGLPSDRFSAERTGGSVSTLTIQRTQQEDSAVYLCASSLDVRDNEQFFGPGTRLTVL.

The gene calls are TRBV5-1 and TRBJ2-7; D is unclear. The germline CDR1 and CDR2 sequences are SGHRS and YFSETQ. The V end was cut by 0 bases, the J end by 3 bases, with 7 bases between. CDR3 length: 13 residues. The CDR3 loop is CASSLESGYEQYF. In nucleotides, the CDR3 is TGCGCCAGCAGCTTGGAGTCGGGCTACGAGCAGTACTTC.

The chain links TRBV7-2 to TRBJ1-1, with D perhaps matching TRBD1 (5 bases). The germline V and J ends were trimmed by 1 base and 3 bases, with 6 bases remaining between them. The CDR3 has 13 amino acids. CDR1 SGHTA and CDR2 FQGNSA come from the germline V gene. CDR3 coding DNA: TGTGCCAGCAGCTTAGGAGGGGACACTGAAGCTTTCTTT. This translates into CASSLGGDTEAFF.

The chain is built from TRBV11-1 and TRBJ2-3, with D perhaps TRBD2 (6 bases). Germline V gives CDR1 SGHAT, CDR2 FQDESV (reference sequence). The CDR3 is made up of 15 amino acids. V was trimmed by 4 bases and J by 0 bases, leaving 11 bases between them. CDR3 DNA: TGTGCCAGCAGCTACGGGACTTCTAGCACAGATACGCAGTATTTT. Its translation is CASSYGTSSTDTQYF.

The V call is TRBV14, the J call TRBJ2-7; 8 bases are a match to TRBD1. After removal of 3 bases from V and 5 bases from J, the junction contained 9 bases not matched to a gene. CDR1 and CDR2 (germline): SGHDN, FVKESK. The CDR3 consists of 15 residues. Here the CDR3 reads CASSQTGVTFHEQYF. In DNA form, the CDR3 reads TGTGCCAGCAGCCAGACAGGGGTAACATTCCACGAGCAGTACTTC.

CDR3 nucleotides: TGTGCCAGCAGCGGAGGGGGCCAGCCCCAGCATTTT. Translation gives CASSGGGQPQHF. The chain carries TRBV5-6 and TRBJ1-5, with 7 bases matching TRBD1. The V gene's germline CDR1 is SGHDT and CDR2 YYEEEE. CDR3 length: 12 amino acids. V lost 4 bases and J lost 7; bases outside the gene matches: 2.

The chain employs TRBV5-1 and TRBJ1-6; D not certain. Germline values: CDR1 SGHRS, CDR2 YFSETQ. The CDR3 has 12 residues. Trimming removed 0 bases at V and 8 bases at J, with 3 bases between. This CDR3 is CASSLGHSPLHF. The CDR3 region has the DNA TGCGCCAGCAGCTTGGGACATTCACCCCTCCACTTT.

J is TRBJ2-7 and V is TRBV5-1; 7 nucleotides match TRBD2. Trimming cost V 3 bases and J 2 bases; bases outside gene matches: 5. The germline V gene has CDR1 SGHRS and CDR2 YFSETQ. CDR3 size: 14 residues. The CDR3, as DNA: TGCGCCAGCAGCTGGCTAGCGGCAACCTACGAGCAGTACTTC. Residues: CASSWLAATYEQYF.

The chain links TRBV19 to TRBJ2-2; D might be TRBD1 (6 bases). The CDR3 covers 14 residues. Trimming removed 5 bases at V and 3 bases at J, with 10 bases between. From germline, CDR1 is LNHDA and CDR2 SQIVND (reference sequence). Here the CDR3 DNA reads TGTGCCAGTAGTCTCAGGGGTTACACCGGGGAGCTGTTTTTT. It encodes CASSLRGYTGELFF.

This clone was observed a single time. The chain recombines TRBV27 with TRBJ1-2; 8 positions agree with TRBD1. The CDR3 loop spans 13 amino acids. Germline CDR1 and CDR2: MNHEY and SMNVEV (reference sequence). After removal of 6 bases from V and 5 bases from J, the junction contained 5 bases not matched to a gene. The CDR3 DNA reads as TGTGCCAGCAGCCCTCGACAGGGGTATGGCTACACCTTC. It is translated as CASSPRQGYGYTF.

This rearrangement joins TRBV5-6 to TRBJ2-3; D perhaps matches TRBD2 (5 bases). The CDR3 spans 16 residues. V gave up 1 base and J gave up 5 bases, with 17 bases separating them. CDR1 and CDR2 (germline): SGHDT, YYEEEE. The CDR3 loop is CASSLLSQERVDTQYF. The CDR3 nucleotides are TGTGCCAGCAGCTTGCTCTCCCAGGAGAGGGTAGATACGCAGTATTTT.

V usage is TRBV2 and J usage is TRBJ2-3; 11 bases agree with TRBD2. The CDR3 covers 17 residues. The ends lost 4 bases at V and 2 bases at J; junction bases unmatched: 8. The germline V gene encodes CDR1 SNHLY and CDR2 FYNNEI. CDR3 region: CASSVSTSGGPTDTQYF. The CDR3 bases are TGTGCCAGCAGTGTATCTACTAGCGGGGGACCCACAGATACGCAGTATTTT.

The CDR3 DNA reads TGTGCCAGCAGTGAAGAATACAATGAGCAGTTCTTC. It encodes CASSEEYNEQFF. V usage is TRBV6-1 and J usage is TRBJ2-1; no reliable D call. The CDR3 runs to 12 residues. V was cut by 1 base and J by 4 bases, with 2 bases left in between. Germline-derived CDR1 and CDR2 are MNHNS and SASEGT.

The chain carries TRBV27 and TRBJ2-4, with unresolved D. Trimming took 0 bases from V and 7 from J, leaving 7 bases between them. CDR1 and CDR2 from the germline V gene are MNHEY and SMNVEV (reference sequence). The CDR3 loop spans 13 amino acids. The CDR3 reads CASSLSGRNIQYF. In nucleotides, the CDR3 is TGTGCCAGCAGTTTATCCGGCAGGAACATTCAGTACTTC.